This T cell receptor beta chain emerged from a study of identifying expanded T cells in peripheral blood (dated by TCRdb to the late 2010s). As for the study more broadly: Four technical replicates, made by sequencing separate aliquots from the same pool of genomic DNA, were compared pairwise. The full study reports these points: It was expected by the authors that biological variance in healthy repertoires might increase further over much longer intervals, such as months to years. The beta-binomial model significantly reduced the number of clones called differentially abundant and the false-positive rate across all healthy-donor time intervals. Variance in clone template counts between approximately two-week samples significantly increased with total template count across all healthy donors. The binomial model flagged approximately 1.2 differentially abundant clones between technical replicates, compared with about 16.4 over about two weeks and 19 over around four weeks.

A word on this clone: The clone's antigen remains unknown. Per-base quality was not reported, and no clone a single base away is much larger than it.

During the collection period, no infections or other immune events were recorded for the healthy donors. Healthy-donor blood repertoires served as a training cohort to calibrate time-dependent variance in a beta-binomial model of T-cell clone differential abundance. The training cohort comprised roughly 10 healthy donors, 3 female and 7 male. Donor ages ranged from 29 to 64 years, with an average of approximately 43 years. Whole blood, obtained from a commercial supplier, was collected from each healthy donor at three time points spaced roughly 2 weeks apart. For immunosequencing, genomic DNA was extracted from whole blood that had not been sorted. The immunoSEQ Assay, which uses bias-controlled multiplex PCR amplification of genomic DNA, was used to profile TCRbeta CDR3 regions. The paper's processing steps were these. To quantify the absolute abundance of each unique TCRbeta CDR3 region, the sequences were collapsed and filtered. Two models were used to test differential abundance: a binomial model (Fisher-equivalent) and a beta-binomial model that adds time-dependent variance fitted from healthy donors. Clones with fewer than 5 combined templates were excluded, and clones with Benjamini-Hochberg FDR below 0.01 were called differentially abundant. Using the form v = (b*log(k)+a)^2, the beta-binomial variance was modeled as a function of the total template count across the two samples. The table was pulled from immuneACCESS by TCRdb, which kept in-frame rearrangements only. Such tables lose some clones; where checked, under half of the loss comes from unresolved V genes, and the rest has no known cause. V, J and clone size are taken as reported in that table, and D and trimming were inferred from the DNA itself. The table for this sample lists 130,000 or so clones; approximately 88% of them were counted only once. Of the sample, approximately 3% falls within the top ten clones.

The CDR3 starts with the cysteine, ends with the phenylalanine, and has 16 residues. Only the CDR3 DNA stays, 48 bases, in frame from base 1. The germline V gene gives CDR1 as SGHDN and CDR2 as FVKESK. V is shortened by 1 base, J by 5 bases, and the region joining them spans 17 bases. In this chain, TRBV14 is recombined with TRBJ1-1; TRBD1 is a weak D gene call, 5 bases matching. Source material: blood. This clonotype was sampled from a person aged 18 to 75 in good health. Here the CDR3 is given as CASSQAYSGGITEAFF. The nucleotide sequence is TGTGCCAGCAGCCAAGCTTATTCGGGGGGAATAACTGAAGCTTTCTTT. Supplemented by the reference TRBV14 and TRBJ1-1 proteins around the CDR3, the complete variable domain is EAGVTQFPSHSVIEKGQTVTLRCDPISGHDNLYWYRRVMGKEIKFLLHFVKESKQDESGMPNNRFLAERTGGTYSTLKVQPAELEDSGVYFCASSQAYSGGITEAFFGQGTRLTVV.